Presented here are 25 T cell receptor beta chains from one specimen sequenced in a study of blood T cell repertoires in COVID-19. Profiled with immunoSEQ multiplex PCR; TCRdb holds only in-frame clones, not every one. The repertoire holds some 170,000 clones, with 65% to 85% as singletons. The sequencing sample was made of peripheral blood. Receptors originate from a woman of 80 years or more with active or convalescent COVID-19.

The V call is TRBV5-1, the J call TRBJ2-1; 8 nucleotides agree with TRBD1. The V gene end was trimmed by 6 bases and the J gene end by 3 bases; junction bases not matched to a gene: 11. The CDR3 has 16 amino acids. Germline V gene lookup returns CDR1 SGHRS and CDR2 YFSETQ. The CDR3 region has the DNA TGCGCCAGCACTTTATTGACAGGGGTCGGCTACAATGAGCAGTTCTTC. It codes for CASTLLTGVGYNEQFF.

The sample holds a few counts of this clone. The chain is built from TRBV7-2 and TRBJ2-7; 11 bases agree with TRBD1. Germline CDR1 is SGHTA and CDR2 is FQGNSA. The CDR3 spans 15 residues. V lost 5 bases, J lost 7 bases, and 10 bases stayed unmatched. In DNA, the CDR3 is TGTGCCAGCAGCACAGGACAGGGGGCGTTTTCAGAGCAGTACTTC. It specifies CASSTGQGAFSEQYF. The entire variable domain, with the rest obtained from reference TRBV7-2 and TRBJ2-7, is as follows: GAGVSQSPSNKVTEKGKDVELRCDPISGHTALYWYRQSLGQGLEFLIYFQGNSAPDKSGLPSDRFSAERTGGSVSTLTIQRTQQEDSAVYLCASSTGQGAFSEQYFGPGTRLTVT.

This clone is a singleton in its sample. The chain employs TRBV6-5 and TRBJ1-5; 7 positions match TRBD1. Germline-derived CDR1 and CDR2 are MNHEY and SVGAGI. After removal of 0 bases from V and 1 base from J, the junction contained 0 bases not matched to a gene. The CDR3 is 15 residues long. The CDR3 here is CASSYSGQSNQPQHF. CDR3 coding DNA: TGTGCCAGCAGTTACTCGGGACAGAGCAATCAGCCCCAGCATTTT.

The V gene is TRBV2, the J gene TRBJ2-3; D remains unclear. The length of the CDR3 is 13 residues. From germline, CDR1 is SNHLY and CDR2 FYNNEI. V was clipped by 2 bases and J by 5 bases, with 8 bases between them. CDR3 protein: CASSEQVGDTQYF. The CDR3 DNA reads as TGTGCCAGCAGTGAACAGGTGGGAGATACGCAGTATTTT.

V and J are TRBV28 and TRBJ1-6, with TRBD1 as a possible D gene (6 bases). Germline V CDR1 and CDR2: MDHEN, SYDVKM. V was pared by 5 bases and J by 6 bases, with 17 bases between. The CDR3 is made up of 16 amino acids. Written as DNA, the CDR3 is TGTGCCAGCAGTGAACCCCAGACAGGATTTAATTCACCCCTCCACTTT. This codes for CASSEPQTGFNSPLHF.

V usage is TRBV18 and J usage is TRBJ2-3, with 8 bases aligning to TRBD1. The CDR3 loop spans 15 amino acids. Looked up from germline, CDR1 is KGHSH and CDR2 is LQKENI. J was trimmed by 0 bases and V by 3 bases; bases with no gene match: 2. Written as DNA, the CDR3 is TGTGCCAGCTCACCTGGACAGGGTAGCACAGATACGCAGTATTTT. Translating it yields CASSPGQGSTDTQYF. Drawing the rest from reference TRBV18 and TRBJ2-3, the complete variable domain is NAGVMQNPRHLVRRRGQEARLRCSPMKGHSHVYWYRQLPEEGLKFMVYLQKENIIDESGMPKERFSAEFPKEGPSILRIQQVVRGDSAAYFCASSPGQGSTDTQYFGPGTRLTVL.

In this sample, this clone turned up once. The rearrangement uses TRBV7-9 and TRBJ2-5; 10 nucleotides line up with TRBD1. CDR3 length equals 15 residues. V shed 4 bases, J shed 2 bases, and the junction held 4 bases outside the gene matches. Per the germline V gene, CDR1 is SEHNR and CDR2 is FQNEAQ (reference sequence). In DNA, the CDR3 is TGTGCCAGCAGCTCGACAGGGGGCCTTCAAGAGACCCAGTACTTC. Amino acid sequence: CASSSTGGLQETQYF.

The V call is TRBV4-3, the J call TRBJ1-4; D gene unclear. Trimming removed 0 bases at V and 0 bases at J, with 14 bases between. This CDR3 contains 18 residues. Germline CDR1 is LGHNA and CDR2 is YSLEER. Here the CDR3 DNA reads TGCGCCAGCAGCCAAGATGTTTCGGGATACACAACTAATGAAAAACTGTTTTTT. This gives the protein CASSQDVSGYTTNEKLFF.

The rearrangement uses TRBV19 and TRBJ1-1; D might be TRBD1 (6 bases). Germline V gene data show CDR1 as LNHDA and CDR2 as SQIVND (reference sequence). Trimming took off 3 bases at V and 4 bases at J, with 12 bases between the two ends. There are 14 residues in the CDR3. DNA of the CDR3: TGTGCCAGTAGTATGGGGGGGCTAAGCACTGAAGCTTTCTTT. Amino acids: CASSMGGLSTEAFF.

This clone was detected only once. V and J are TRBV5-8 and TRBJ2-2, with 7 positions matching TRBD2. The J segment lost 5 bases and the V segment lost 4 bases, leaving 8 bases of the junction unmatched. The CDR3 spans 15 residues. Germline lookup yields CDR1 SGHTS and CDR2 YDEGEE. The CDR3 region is CASSLGTTITGELFF. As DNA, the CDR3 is TGTGCCAGCAGCCTCGGGACTACCATTACCGGGGAGCTGTTTTTT.

The chain's CDR3 is CASSYSGGPYEQYF. The CDR3 coding sequence is TGTGCCAGCAGTTACTCGGGCGGGCCCTACGAGCAGTACTTC. This chain uses TRBV6-5 with TRBJ2-7, with a tentative D call TRBD2 (5 bases). Trimming took 0 bases from V and 2 from J, leaving 8 bases between them. The CDR3 has 14 amino acids. In germline, CDR1 is MNHEY, CDR2 SVGAGI.

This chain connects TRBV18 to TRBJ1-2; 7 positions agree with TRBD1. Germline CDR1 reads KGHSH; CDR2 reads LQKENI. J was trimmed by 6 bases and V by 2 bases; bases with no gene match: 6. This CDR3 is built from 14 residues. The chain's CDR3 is CASSPSTGVHGYTF. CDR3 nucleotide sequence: TGTGCCAGCTCACCAAGCACAGGGGTCCATGGCTACACCTTC.

The CDR3 reads CASSWRTGTSGNTIYF. The CDR3, as DNA: TGTGCCAGCAGCTGGCGGACAGGCACCTCTGGAAACACCATATATTTT. V and J are TRBV5-6 and TRBJ1-3, with 7 nucleotides matching TRBD1. Looked up from germline, CDR1 is SGHDT and CDR2 is YYEEEE. The CDR3 contains 16 residues. J gave up 0 bases and V 3 bases, and 6 bases lay outside the gene matches.

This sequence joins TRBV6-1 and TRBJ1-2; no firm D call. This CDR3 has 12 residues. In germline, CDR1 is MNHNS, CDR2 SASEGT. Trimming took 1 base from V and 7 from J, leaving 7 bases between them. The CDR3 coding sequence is TGTGCCAGCAGTGAAGTTAGGAGTGGCTACACCTTC. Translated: CASSEVRSGYTF.

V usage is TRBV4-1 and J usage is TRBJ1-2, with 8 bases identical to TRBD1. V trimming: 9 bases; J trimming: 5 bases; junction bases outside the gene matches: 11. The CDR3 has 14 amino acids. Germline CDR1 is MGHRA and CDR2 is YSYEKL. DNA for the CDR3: TGCGCCAGACGGGGACAGGAACACCTTTATGGCTACACCTTC. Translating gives CARRGQEHLYGYTF.

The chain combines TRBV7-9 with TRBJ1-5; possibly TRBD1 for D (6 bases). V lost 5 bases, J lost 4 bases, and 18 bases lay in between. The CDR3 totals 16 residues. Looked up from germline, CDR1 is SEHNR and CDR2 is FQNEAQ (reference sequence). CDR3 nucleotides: TGTGCCAGCAGCCTCGAGGGGGGGGCTGGAAATCAGCCCCAGCATTTT. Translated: CASSLEGGAGNQPQHF.

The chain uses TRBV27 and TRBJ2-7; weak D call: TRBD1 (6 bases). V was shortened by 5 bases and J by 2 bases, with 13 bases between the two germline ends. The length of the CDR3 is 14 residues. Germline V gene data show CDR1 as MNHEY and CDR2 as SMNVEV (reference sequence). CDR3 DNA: TGTGCCAGCAGTCCCGGGACAATTACCTACGAGCAGTACTTC. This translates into CASSPGTITYEQYF.

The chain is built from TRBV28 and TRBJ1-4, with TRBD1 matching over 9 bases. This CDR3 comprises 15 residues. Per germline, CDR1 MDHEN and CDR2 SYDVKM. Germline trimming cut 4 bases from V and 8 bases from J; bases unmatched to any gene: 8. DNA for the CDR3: TGTGCCAGCAGTTCCCCGGGACAGGGAGTGGAAAAACTGTTTTTT. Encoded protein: CASSSPGQGVEKLFF.

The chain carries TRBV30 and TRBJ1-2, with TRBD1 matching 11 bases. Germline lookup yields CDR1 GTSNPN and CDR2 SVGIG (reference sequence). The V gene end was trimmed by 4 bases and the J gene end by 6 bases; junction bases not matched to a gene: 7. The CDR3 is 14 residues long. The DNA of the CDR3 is TGTGCCTGGACCCGAGGACAGGGGGCTGATGGCTACACCTTC. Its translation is CAWTRGQGADGYTF.

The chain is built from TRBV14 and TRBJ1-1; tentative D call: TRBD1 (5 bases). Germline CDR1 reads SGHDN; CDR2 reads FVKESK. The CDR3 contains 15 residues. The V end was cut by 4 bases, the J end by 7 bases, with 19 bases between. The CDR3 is CASSPQAGLGSEAFF. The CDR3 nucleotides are TGTGCCAGCAGCCCCCAGGCAGGGCTCGGCAGTGAAGCTTTCTTT.

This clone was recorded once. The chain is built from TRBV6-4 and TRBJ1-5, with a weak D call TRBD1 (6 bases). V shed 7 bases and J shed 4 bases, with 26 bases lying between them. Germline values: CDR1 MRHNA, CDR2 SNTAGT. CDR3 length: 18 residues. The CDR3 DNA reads TGTGCCAGCAAAGGATTCGTAGGACAGCGATTAGTGAATCAGCCCCAGCATTTT. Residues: CASKGFVGQRLVNQPQHF.

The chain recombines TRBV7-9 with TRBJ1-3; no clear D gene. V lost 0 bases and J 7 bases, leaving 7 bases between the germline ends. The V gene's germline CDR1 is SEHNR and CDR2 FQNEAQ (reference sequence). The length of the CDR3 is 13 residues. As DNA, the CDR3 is TGTGCCAGCAGCTTAGCGGTCGGGAACACCATATATTTT. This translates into CASSLAVGNTIYF.

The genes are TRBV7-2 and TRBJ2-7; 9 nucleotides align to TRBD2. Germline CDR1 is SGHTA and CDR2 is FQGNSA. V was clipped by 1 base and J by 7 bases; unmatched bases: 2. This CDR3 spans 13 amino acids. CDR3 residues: CASSLGAGGEQYF. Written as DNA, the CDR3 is TGTGCCAGCAGCTTAGGTGCGGGGGGGGAGCAGTACTTC.

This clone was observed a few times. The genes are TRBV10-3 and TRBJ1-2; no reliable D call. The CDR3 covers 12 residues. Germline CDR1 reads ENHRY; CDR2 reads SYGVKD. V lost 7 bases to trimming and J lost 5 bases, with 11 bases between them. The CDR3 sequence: CAITGDGYGYTF. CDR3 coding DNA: TGTGCCATCACTGGAGACGGGTATGGCTACACCTTC.

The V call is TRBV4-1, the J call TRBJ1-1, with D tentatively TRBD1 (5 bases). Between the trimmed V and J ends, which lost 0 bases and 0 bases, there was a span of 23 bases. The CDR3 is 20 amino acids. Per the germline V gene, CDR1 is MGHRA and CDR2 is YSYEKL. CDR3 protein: CASSQDRVRGTLLMNTEAFF. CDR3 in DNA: TGCGCCAGCAGCCAAGATCGGGTTCGGGGGACTCTGCTCATGAACACTGAAGCTTTCTTT.